This TCR beta chain was captured by sequencing in a study of early T cells in non-severe SARS-CoV-2 infection. This clonotype was observed a handful of times. Unique molecular identifiers (one per individual cDNA molecule) were attached. Each CDR3 protein gets one entry after TCRdb re-called the 5' RACE reads with MiXCR. The profile shows tens of thousands of distinct CDR3 sequences, roughly 6.1% of them singletons. The origin of this receptor is an adult who was a healthcare worker with PCR-confirmed SARS-CoV-2 infection or an uninfected control (not recorded which). The sample was whole blood, taken at baseline.

The CDR3 here is CASRDRVASGELFF. The CDR3 DNA sequence: TGTGCCAGCAGGGACAGGGTTGCATCCGGGGAGCTGTTTTTT. The chain carries TRBV2 and TRBJ2-2; 8 bases align to TRBD1. The CDR3 contains 14 residues. V shed 6 bases and J 6 bases; nucleotides not matched to a gene: 6. From germline, CDR1 is SNHLY and CDR2 FYNNEI. Full variable domain (missing parts from reference TRBV2 and TRBJ2-2): EPEVTQTPSHQVTQMGQEVILRCVPISNHLYFYWYRQILGQKVEFLVSFYNNEISEKSEIFDDQFSVERPDGSNFTLKIRSTKLEDSAMYFCASRDRVASGELFFGEGSRLTVL.